The 17 T cell receptor beta chains presented below share a single source sample, sequenced in a study of cytomegalovirus exposure and HLA in healthy donors. The PCR had 60 Vbeta and 13 Jbeta primers. Here immunoSEQ multiplex PCR was the method, and the copy in TCRdb shows in-frame clones only, minus some. The sample comprises roughly 110,000 clones, around 76% of which are singletons, and under 6.5% rests with the top ten. Input material: PBMCs. Receptors were obtained from a woman between 50 and 59 years old in good health and CMV-seropositive.

The genes are TRBV5-4 and TRBJ2-7, with a tentative D call TRBD1 (6 bases). There are 15 residues in the CDR3. Germline values: CDR1 SGHNT, CDR2 YYREEE (reference sequence). V was shortened by 0 bases and J by 6 bases, with 16 bases between the two germline ends. DNA of the CDR3: TGTGCCAGCAGCTTGGACAGGGAAGACATGGTCGAGCAGTACTTC. This gives the protein CASSLDREDMVEQYF. Based on the CDR3 plus reference TRBV5-4 and TRBJ2-7, the full variable domain is ETGVTQSPTHLIKTRGQQVTLRCSSQSGHNTVSWYQQALGQGPQFIFQYYREEENGRGNFPPRFSGLQFPNYSSELNVNALELDDSALYLCASSLDREDMVEQYFGPGTRLTVT.

This chain uses TRBV2 with TRBJ2-2, with D tentatively TRBD2 (6 bases). Trimming stripped 6 bases from V and 3 bases from J, with 14 bases between. The CDR3 length is 15 residues. The germline V gene has CDR1 SNHLY and CDR2 FYNNEI. CDR3 bases: TGTGCCAGCAGCTGGAGGGGTGTTGACACCGGGGAGCTGTTTTTT. This gives the protein CASSWRGVDTGELFF.

This rearrangement joins TRBV5-6 to TRBJ2-5; 7 bases are shared with TRBD1. J was trimmed by 3 bases and V by 0 bases; bases with no gene match: 2. The CDR3 runs 14 residues. Germline CDR1 is SGHDT and CDR2 is YYEEEE. Here the CDR3 reads CASSLETGKETQYF. The CDR3 nucleotides are TGTGCCAGCAGCTTGGAGACAGGGAAAGAGACCCAGTACTTC.

V usage is TRBV7-9 and J usage is TRBJ2-5; 10 bases are shared with TRBD2. The V gene end was trimmed by 1 base and the J gene end by 1 base; junction bases not matched to a gene: 0. CDR1 and CDR2 from the germline V gene are SEHNR and FQNEAQ (reference sequence). The CDR3 runs to 15 residues. As DNA, the CDR3 is TGTGCCAGCAGCTTAGAGCGGGGGGGCCAAGAGACCCAGTACTTC. It codes for CASSLERGGQETQYF.

The chain employs TRBV7-6 and TRBJ1-4, with 8 positions matching TRBD1. J lost 10 bases, V lost 1 base, and 8 bases had no gene match. The length of the CDR3 is 15 residues. CDR1 and CDR2 (germline): SGHVS, FNYEAQ. In DNA form, the CDR3 reads TGTGCCAGCAGCTTAGATCAGGGGGCGCGAGGAAAACTGTTTTTT. This translates into CASSLDQGARGKLFF.

The sample holds one count of this clone. V and J are TRBV28 and TRBJ1-4; 8 positions agree with TRBD1. There are 14 residues in the CDR3. Germline CDR1 is MDHEN and CDR2 is SYDVKM. After removal of 6 bases from V and 10 bases from J, the junction contained 10 bases not matched to a gene. CDR3 loop: CASSTTGVNGKLFF. The DNA of the CDR3 is TGTGCCAGCAGCACGACAGGGGTAAACGGAAAACTGTTTTTT.

This clone has a handful of counts. The J gene is TRBJ1-1, the V gene TRBV6-5; weak D call: TRBD1 (5 bases). CDR3 length: 13 amino acids. The germline V gene encodes CDR1 MNHEY and CDR2 SVGAGI. V dropped 6 bases and J dropped 4 bases, with 12 bases sitting between them. CDR3 protein: CASRGGVATEAFF. The CDR3 nucleotides read TGTGCCAGCAGGGGGGGGGTGGCCACTGAAGCTTTCTTT.

The V and J genes are TRBV15 and TRBJ1-5, with a possible D match to TRBD1 (5 bases). Trimming pared 0 bases from V and 7 bases from J, leaving 10 bases between. CDR3 length: 14 amino acids. Germline V gene data show CDR1 as LNHNV and CDR2 as YYDKDF (reference sequence). CDR3 amino acids: CATSRDGGWQPQHF. In DNA, the CDR3 is TGTGCCACCAGCAGAGACGGGGGTTGGCAGCCCCAGCATTTT.

The J gene is TRBJ2-5, the V gene TRBV7-9; D gene uncertain. This CDR3 has 13 residues. Germline V CDR1 and CDR2: SEHNR, FQNEAQ (reference sequence). V dropped 2 bases and J dropped 2 bases, with 6 bases sitting between them. The CDR3 loop is CASSLNQQETQYF. The DNA for the CDR3 is TGTGCCAGCAGCTTAAACCAGCAAGAGACCCAGTACTTC.

This clone was detected a few times. The chain uses TRBV18 and TRBJ2-5; D is possibly TRBD2 (5 bases). Trimming took off 6 bases at V and 5 bases at J, with 13 bases between the two ends. CDR3 length equals 13 residues. Germline CDR1 KGHSH, CDR2 LQKENI. The CDR3 DNA is TGTGCCAGCTCGTACGGGATGGGGGAGACCCAGTACTTC. Translating gives CASSYGMGETQYF.

The CDR3 region is CASSLFSADEQFF. The CDR3 DNA reads as TGCGCCAGCAGCTTGTTTAGCGCCGATGAGCAGTTCTTC. The V gene is TRBV5-1, the J gene TRBJ2-1; a possible D gene is TRBD2 (5 bases). Trimming removed 1 base from V and 8 bases from J, with 10 bases in between. Germline V gene data show CDR1 as SGHRS and CDR2 as YFSETQ. This CDR3 comprises 13 residues.

This clone has more than one count but fewer than ten. This rearrangement joins TRBV5-1 to TRBJ1-1; 8 bases agree with TRBD1. J gave up 6 bases and V 4 bases, and 5 bases lay outside the gene matches. The CDR3 sequence is 13 residues long. The germline V gene encodes CDR1 SGHRS and CDR2 YFSETQ. The CDR3 reads CASSNPTGAEAFF. In nucleotides, the CDR3 is TGCGCCAGCAGCAACCCGACAGGGGCTGAAGCTTTCTTT.

The chain uses TRBV6-1 and TRBJ2-2; tentative D call: TRBD1 (6 bases). The V gene's germline CDR1 is MNHNS and CDR2 SASEGT. V dropped 7 bases and J dropped 0 bases, with 9 bases sitting between them. This CDR3 is built from 14 residues. The DNA for the CDR3 is TGTGCCAGCAACAGGGCACCGAACACCGGGGAGCTGTTTTTT. Protein sequence: CASNRAPNTGELFF.

The chain joins TRBV29-1 to TRBJ1-2; the D is unclear. Looked up from germline, CDR1 is SQVTM and CDR2 is ANQGSEA. The V gene lost 6 bases and the J gene lost 4 bases, with 12 bases spanning the gap. This CDR3 contains 12 residues. CDR3 in DNA: TGCAGCGTGCGCATATCCCTCTATGGCTACACCTTC. Encoded protein: CSVRISLYGYTF.

V gene TRBV5-1 combines with J gene TRBJ1-1; 7 nucleotides line up with TRBD1. This CDR3 spans 14 amino acids. Germline CDR1 is SGHRS and CDR2 is YFSETQ. V shed 2 bases, J shed 3 bases, and the junction held 4 bases outside the gene matches. The CDR3: CASSFTGADTEAFF. For the CDR3, the DNA is TGCGCCAGCAGCTTTACAGGGGCGGACACTGAAGCTTTCTTT.

The J gene is TRBJ1-5, the V gene TRBV2; D is possibly TRBD1 (5 bases). The germline CDR1 and CDR2 sequences are SNHLY and FYNNEI. The CDR3 is made up of 15 amino acids. Trimming took 2 bases from V and 2 from J, leaving 10 bases between them. CDR3 protein: CASSERGVGNQPQHF. The CDR3 nucleotides are TGTGCCAGCAGTGAAAGGGGTGTTGGCAATCAGCCCCAGCATTTT.

This chain connects TRBV27 to TRBJ2-1; perhaps TRBD2 as D (6 bases). Per germline, CDR1 MNHEY and CDR2 SMNVEV (reference sequence). Trimming took 5 bases from V and 4 from J, leaving 15 bases between them. The CDR3 has 15 residues. The CDR3 nucleotides read TGTGCCAGCAGTCAGACGACTAGGCCATACAATGAGCAGTTCTTC. It specifies CASSQTTRPYNEQFF.